One sample yielded the 17 T cell receptor beta chains listed below, sequenced in a study of identical twins listed by TCRdb under 2016. The library was obtained by 5' RACE. The instrument given in TCRdb is Illumina HiSeq 2000. Using fastp at Q25 and MiXCR, TCRdb reprocessed the public reads and kept productive beta chains. CDR3 protein sequences are deduplicated, and each keeps its most common genes and DNA. Recorded for this sample are some 600,000 distinct CDR3 sequences; roughly 6.6% of them occurred a single time. The top ten constitute roughly 1.5% of the sample. These data also featured in a second study, about yellow fever vaccine responses in identical twins.

Source material: PBMCs. Receptor source: a woman between 18 and 29 years old in good health.

This rearrangement joins TRBV20-1 to TRBJ2-1; D call uncertain. This CDR3 has 13 residues. V was trimmed by 5 bases and J by 3 bases, leaving 11 bases between them. Per germline, CDR1 DFQATT and CDR2 SNEGSKA (reference sequence). The CDR3 DNA sequence: TGCAGTGCTTTTGGACCCGACTACAATGAGCAGTTCTTC. This encodes CSAFGPDYNEQFF.

This clonotype was counted ten times or more. The rearrangement links TRBV24-1 to TRBJ1-2; no definite D call. Per germline, CDR1 KGHDR and CDR2 SFDVKD. Trimming took 1 base from V and 2 from J, leaving 4 bases between them. This CDR3 is 13 amino acids long. The CDR3 coding sequence is TGTGCCACCAGTGATTTACAGAACTATGGCTACACCTTC. Amino acids: CATSDLQNYGYTF.

In its sample, this clonotype was seen a few times. V and J are TRBV10-3 and TRBJ2-3; weak D call: TRBD2 (6 bases). The CDR3 has 15 amino acids. Trimming removed 10 bases from V and 2 bases from J, with 19 bases in between. CDR1 is ENHRY, CDR2 SYGVKD, per germline. CDR3 sequence (DNA): TGTGCCAGCCTGGGCGGAGGGTCCCACACAGATACGCAGTATTTT. It is translated as CASLGGGSHTDTQYF.

This clonotype has a handful of counts. V and J are TRBV5-1 and TRBJ1-2; D may be TRBD1 (6 bases). CDR1 SGHRS and CDR2 YFSETQ come from the germline V gene. The V end lost 0 bases, the J end lost 1 base, and 16 bases lay between the germline ends. The CDR3 spans 17 residues. The DNA for the CDR3 is TGCGCCAGCAGCTTGGACGGGGGGCTACCGGGTAACTATGGCTACACCTTC. Its protein product is CASSLDGGLPGNYGYTF.

This clonotype came up a few times. The V gene is TRBV6-1, the J gene TRBJ2-5; no clear D. Trimming took 8 bases from V and 4 from J, leaving 14 bases between them. The CDR3 consists of 13 residues. Germline V gives CDR1 MNHNS, CDR2 SASEGT. The CDR3 protein is CASEATRGETQYF. CDR3 bases: TGTGCCAGCGAAGCGACCAGAGGAGAGACCCAGTACTTC.

This clonotype was observed many times. This chain links TRBV7-3 with TRBJ2-1, with TRBD1 as a possible D gene (5 bases). Germline loops: CDR1 SGHTA, CDR2 FQGTGA. This CDR3 comprises 14 residues. Trimming cost V 2 bases and J 4 bases, with 9 bases left between them. The CDR3 here is CASSLLGAYNEQFF. The CDR3 DNA reads TGTGCCAGCAGCTTACTTGGGGCGTACAATGAGCAGTTCTTC.

The sample holds many counts of this clonotype. The V and J genes are TRBV24-1 and TRBJ2-1; TRBD2 aligns across 9 bases. The CDR3 runs 16 residues. Germline CDR1 is KGHDR and CDR2 is SFDVKD. The ends lost 3 bases at V and 2 bases at J; junction bases unmatched: 4. The CDR3 nucleotides are TGTGCCACCAGTGATCAGCGGGGGGCGACCTACAATGAGCAGTTCTTC. Its protein product is CATSDQRGATYNEQFF.

V and J are TRBV7-9 and TRBJ1-1; 7 nucleotides line up with TRBD1. This CDR3 is built from 15 residues. CDR1 and CDR2 from the germline V gene are SEHNR and FQNEAQ (reference sequence). Unmatched junction bases numbered 7, after V lost 5 bases and J lost 1 base. CDR3 protein: CASSTTGAENTEAFF. In nucleotides, the CDR3 is TGTGCCAGCAGCACCACAGGGGCGGAGAACACTGAAGCTTTCTTT. Filled out from reference TRBV7-9 and TRBJ1-1, the complete variable domain reads DTGVSQNPRHKITKRGQNVTFRCDPISEHNRLYWYRQTLGQGPEFLTYFQNEAQLEKSRLLSDRFSAERPKGSFSTLEIQRTEQGDSAMYLCASSTTGAENTEAFFGQGTRLTVV.

The chain is built from TRBV20-1 and TRBJ1-6, with a tentative D call TRBD1 (6 bases). This CDR3 contains 13 residues. V lost 7 bases and J lost 10, with 17 bases in between. Germline CDR1 DFQATT, CDR2 SNEGSKA (reference sequence). Here the CDR3 DNA reads TGCAGTGTTCACCAGGGGTCTGGGTCACCCCTCCACTTT. Translated: CSVHQGSGSPLHF.

At least ten counts were recorded for this clonotype. The chain joins TRBV12-3 or TRBV12-4 to TRBJ2-5; TRBD1 is a possible D gene (5 bases). V was pared by 3 bases and J by 5 bases, with 13 bases between. This CDR3 region has 14 residues. The CDR3 bases are TGTGCCAGCAGTTTGCGACAGACAGAGGAGACCCAGTACTTC. The encoded protein is CASSLRQTEETQYF.

A few counts support this clonotype. This chain uses TRBV7-8 with TRBJ2-7, with TRBD2 matching over 9 bases. From germline, CDR1 is SGHVS and CDR2 FQNEAQ. The V segment lost 4 bases and the J segment 3 bases; nucleotides outside the gene matches: 10. CDR3 length equals 16 residues. CDR3 in DNA: TGTGCCAGCAGCTCGCTGACTAGCGGAAACATCTACGAGCAGTACTTC. As protein: CASSSLTSGNIYEQYF. The entire variable domain, with the rest obtained from reference TRBV7-8 and TRBJ2-7, is as follows: GAGVSQSPRYKVAKRGQDVALRCDPISGHVSLFWYQQALGQGPEFLTYFQNEAQLDKSGLPSDRFFAERPEGSVSTLKIQRTQQEDSAVYLCASSSLTSGNIYEQYFGPGTRLTVT.

This chain connects TRBV20-1 to TRBJ2-7; TRBD1 matches 10 bases. Trimming took 5 bases from V and 4 from J; bases not matched to a gene: 5. Germline V gene sequence: CDR1 DFQATT, CDR2 SNEGSKA (reference sequence). This CDR3 comprises 13 residues. The CDR3 here is CSAERQGAYEQYV. The CDR3 coding sequence is TGCAGTGCTGAACGACAGGGGGCTTACGAGCAGTACGTC.

The J gene is TRBJ2-1, the V gene TRBV3-1, with 9 bases that match TRBD2. This CDR3 spans 15 amino acids. CDR1 and CDR2 (germline): LGHDT, YNNKEL (reference sequence). Losses at the gene ends were 6 bases for V and 3 bases for J; bases not matched to a gene: 6. The CDR3 region has the DNA TGTGCCAGCAGAAGGCAACTAGCGGGCTACAATGAGCAGTTCTTC. Translating it yields CASRRQLAGYNEQFF.

This clonotype was observed a handful of times. The chain links TRBV15 to TRBJ1-1, with D unclear. V shed 5 bases and J shed 0 bases, with 10 bases lying between them. Germline V gene sequence: CDR1 LNHNV, CDR2 YYDKDF (reference sequence). The CDR3 has 14 residues. The CDR3 DNA is TGTGCCACCAGCCGTCGGCAACTGAACACTGAAGCTTTCTTT. This translates into CATSRRQLNTEAFF.

This clonotype has a count of ten or more. This sequence joins TRBV12-3 or TRBV12-4 and TRBJ2-1, with TRBD2 matching over 10 bases. The CDR3 spans 12 residues. J gave up 15 bases and V 3 bases, and 5 bases lay outside the gene matches. The CDR3 bases are TGTGCCAGCAGTTTCCAGCGGGAGGGCCCGTTCTTC. Its translation is CASSFQREGPFF.

The chain has TRBV11-2 and TRBJ2-5, with 13 bases that match TRBD2. There are 20 residues in the CDR3. Germline CDR1 and CDR2: SGHAT and FQNNGV. V shed 1 base and J 2 bases; nucleotides not matched to a gene: 13. CDR3 region: CASSLGPPGLAGTPQETQYF. DNA for the CDR3: TGTGCCAGCAGCTTAGGCCCCCCGGGACTAGCGGGGACCCCGCAAGAGACCCAGTACTTC.

This clonotype showed up many times. The V call is TRBV5-1, the J call TRBJ2-1; a possible D gene is TRBD1 (5 bases). The CDR3 length is 15 residues. Germline CDR1 reads SGHRS; CDR2 reads YFSETQ. Trimming removed 0 bases at V and 8 bases at J, with 15 bases between. Here the CDR3 DNA reads TGCGCCAGCAGCTTGGGGCCAGGGTTAAGAGATGAGCAGTTCTTC. It translates to CASSLGPGLRDEQFF.